The next 14 T cell receptor beta chains were all read from a single sample in a study of blood T cell repertoires in COVID-19. Assay: immunoSEQ multiplex PCR; the TCRdb copy retains only in-frame clones and omits some. The sample has a few hundred thousand clones; 84% are singletons. The sequencing sample was made of PBMCs or T cells enriched from blood (not recorded which). The receptor source for this set is a woman in her 40s who had recovered from COVID-19.

This chain links TRBV28 with TRBJ2-7; 8 nucleotides match TRBD2. J gave up 4 bases and V 5 bases, and 10 bases lay outside the gene matches. The germline V gene has CDR1 MDHEN and CDR2 SYDVKM. CDR3 size: 15 residues. The chain's CDR3 is CASSEGTRGRYEQYV. CDR3 bases: TGTGCCAGCAGTGAGGGGACTAGAGGGAGATACGAGCAGTACGTC.

This rearrangement joins TRBV10-3 to TRBJ1-5, with D possibly TRBD1 on 6 matching bases. The germline gives CDR1 ENHRY, CDR2 SYGVKD. The germline V and J ends were trimmed by 9 bases and 1 base, with 16 bases remaining between them. The CDR3 contains 15 residues. CDR3 sequence (DNA): TGTGCCATTCCAGGGGCAAAGGGGAGCAATCAGCCCCAGCATTTT. This codes for CAIPGAKGSNQPQHF.

This sequence joins TRBV6-4 and TRBJ1-2; 9 bases align to TRBD1. V lost 2 bases to trimming and J lost 7 bases; unmatched junction nucleotides: 17. Germline CDR1 and CDR2: MRHNA and SNTAGT. The CDR3 is 18 amino acids. CDR3 amino acids: CASSDGDTGGGFESGYTF. CDR3 bases: TGTGCCAGCAGTGACGGAGACACAGGGGGCGGATTCGAAAGTGGCTACACCTTC.

V and J are TRBV7-6 and TRBJ1-4; D unresolved. Trimming left V 3 bases short and J 8 bases short, with 13 bases between. The length of the CDR3 is 14 residues. Per the germline V gene, CDR1 is SGHVS and CDR2 is FNYEAQ. CDR3 region: CASSLYGSSEKLFF. The CDR3 DNA follows: TGTGCCAGCAGCTTGTATGGCTCTTCAGAAAAACTGTTTTTT.

The chain has TRBV11-2 and TRBJ2-3; the D is unclear. The length of the CDR3 is 13 residues. Trimming pared 3 bases from V and 1 base from J, leaving 5 bases between. CDR1 is SGHAT and CDR2 is FQNNGV in the germline V gene. CDR3 amino acids: CASSFPGTDTQYF. DNA of the CDR3: TGTGCCAGCAGCTTCCCCGGCACAGATACGCAGTATTTT.

The chain links TRBV29-1 to TRBJ2-3, with D possibly matching TRBD2 (6 bases). The germline gives CDR1 SQVTM, CDR2 ANQGSEA. This CDR3 has 13 residues. The V end was cut by 2 bases, the J end by 8 bases, with 14 bases between. This chain's CDR3 is CSVERGGRATQYF. The CDR3 DNA reads TGCAGCGTTGAAAGGGGAGGTAGGGCTACGCAGTATTTT.

The CDR3 DNA reads TGTGCCAGCAGCGTAACCCTTAGAACCACCTACGAGCAGTACGTC. The encoded protein is CASSVTLRTTYEQYV. This chain joins TRBV9 and TRBJ2-7; D gene unclear. The V gene's germline CDR1 is SGDLS and CDR2 YYNGEE. The CDR3 is 15 amino acids. Trimming stripped 1 base from V and 2 bases from J, with 13 bases between.

The V and J genes are TRBV24-1 and TRBJ2-3; D not certain. Looked up from germline, CDR1 is KGHDR and CDR2 is SFDVKD. Between the trimmed V and J ends, which lost 3 bases and 2 bases, there was a span of 8 bases. There are 14 residues in the CDR3. DNA for the CDR3: TGTGCCACCAGTGATATAGCAGTCACAGATACGCAGTATTTT. Translation gives CATSDIAVTDTQYF.

Only one count was recorded for this clone. The chain's CDR3 is CASSSLLAEWAEQFF. The CDR3 DNA follows: TGTGCCAGCAGCTCCCTACTAGCGGAGTGGGCTGAGCAGTTCTTC. The rearrangement joins TRBV7-2 to TRBJ2-1, with 8 bases aligning to TRBD2. Germline CDR1 reads SGHTA; CDR2 reads FQGNSA. The CDR3 length is 15 residues. Losses at the gene ends were 4 bases for V and 9 bases for J; bases not matched to a gene: 11.

The genes are TRBV7-2 and TRBJ2-1; 8 bases align to TRBD2. Germline lookup yields CDR1 SGHTA and CDR2 FQGNSA. Trimming at V came to 8 bases and at J to 2 bases, leaving 8 bases not matched to a gene. This CDR3 has 15 amino acids. DNA for the CDR3: TGTGCCAGCGCCATCGAAGCGGGAGCCTACAATGAGCAGTTCTTC. It translates to CASAIEAGAYNEQFF.

CDR3 in amino acids: CASSASAANEKLFF. CDR3 coding DNA: TGTGCCAGCAGTGCGTCTGCGGCTAATGAAAAACTGTTTTTT. The chain links TRBV25-1 to TRBJ1-4; D not resolved. Looked up from germline, CDR1 is MGHDK and CDR2 is SYGVNS. V was pared by 4 bases and J by 3 bases, with 9 bases between. The CDR3 consists of 14 residues.

The J gene is TRBJ1-4, the V gene TRBV7-2, with 8 bases fitting TRBD1. The ends lost 2 bases at V and 15 bases at J; junction bases unmatched: 20. Germline V lookup: CDR1 SGHTA, CDR2 FQGNSA. The CDR3 totals 17 residues. The CDR3 DNA reads TGTGCCAGCAGCTTATCGAGTACCGGGACAGGTTCGAAAAAGGTGTTTTTT. Translating it yields CASSLSSTGTGSKKVFF. Complete variable domain (other parts from reference TRBV7-2 and TRBJ1-4): GAGVSQSPSNKVTEKGKDVELRCDPISGHTALYWYRQSLGQGLEFLIYFQGNSAPDKSGLPSDRFSAERTGGSVSTLTIQRTQQEDSAVYLCASSLSSTGTGSKKVFFGSGTQLSVL.

V gene TRBV6-5 combines with J gene TRBJ2-1; TRBD2 matches 9 bases. With V trimmed by 8 bases and J by 7 bases, 6 bases remained unmatched. CDR1 and CDR2 (germline): MNHEY, SVGAGI. CDR3 length: 13 amino acids. The CDR3 loop is CASGGLAINEQFF. For the CDR3, the DNA is TGTGCCAGCGGAGGACTAGCGATAAATGAGCAGTTCTTC.

The J gene is TRBJ2-7, the V gene TRBV24-1, with TRBD1 as a possible D gene (5 bases). V lost 5 bases and J 5 bases, leaving 12 bases between the germline ends. CDR1 and CDR2 from the germline V gene are KGHDR and SFDVKD. This CDR3 spans 13 amino acids. The CDR3 spells CATSVAGSHEQYF. Here the CDR3 DNA reads TGTGCCACCAGTGTCGCAGGGTCCCACGAGCAGTACTTC.